A selection of T cell receptor beta chains follows, all from one sample in a study of beta chain features in type 1 diabetes. The method was immunoSEQ multiplex PCR; TCRdb's version includes in-frame clones alone and lacks a portion of them. The data show approximately 360,000 clones, roughly 12% seen once. The sample comprised naive CD4+ T cells from blood. The receptors were sampled from a woman aged 18-29 years with type 1 diabetes. Each CDR3 is given with its conserved first and last residue. The D gene is left open where the match is weak. Clone size appears in some rows only: once, few, many, or a class for an expanded clone.

j_call	v_call	clone_size	d_call	cdr3_aa	cdr3_nt
TRBJ2-7	TRBV19	few	-	CASSIAQVPAYEQYF	TGTGCCAGTAGTATAGCGCAGGTACCAGCCTACGAGCAGTACTTC
TRBJ2-1	TRBV18	few	TRBD2	CASSPGTTHNEQFF	TGTGCCAGCTCACCAGGGACTACCCACAATGAGCAGTTCTTC
TRBJ2-5	TRBV11-2	-	TRBD1	CASSPDRAETQYF	TGTGCCAGCAGCCCAGACAGGGCGGAGACCCAGTACTTC
TRBJ1-3	TRBV14	-	-	CASSQAGRGSGNTIYF	TGTGCCAGCAGCCAAGCTGGCAGGGGATCTGGAAACACCATATATTTT
TRBJ2-2	TRBV7-2	-	-	CASSLGFWTDLRTGELFF	TGTGCCAGCAGCTTAGGTTTCTGGACAGACCTCCGCACCGGGGAGCTGTTTTTT
TRBJ2-2	TRBV7-9	-	-	CASSLEFAVPNGELFF	TGTGCCAGCAGCTTAGAATTTGCAGTCCCAAACGGGGAGCTGTTTTTT
TRBJ2-5	TRBV4-1	few	-	CASSQGPAGPQETQYF	TGCGCCAGCAGCCAAGGTCCCGCGGGACCACAAGAGACCCAGTACTTC
TRBJ1-4	TRBV29-1	few	-	CSARRDEKLFF	TGCAGCGCCCGGCGGGATGAAAAACTGTTTTTT
TRBJ2-1	TRBV7-2	few	-	CASRIVGSSYNEQFF	TGTGCCAGCAGGATAGTGGGCAGCTCCTACAATGAGCAGTTCTTC
TRBJ2-1	TRBV7-3	-	TRBD1	CASSFTGGPFPDFF	TGTGCCAGCAGCTTCACAGGGGGGCCCTTCCCCGATTTCTTC
TRBJ2-3	TRBV4-3	-	TRBD2	CASSQVGGSVDTQYF	TGCGCCAGCAGCCAAGTGGGCGGGAGTGTAGATACGCAGTATTTT
TRBJ2-4	TRBV20-1	few	-	CSARDPAVQYF	TGCAGTGCTAGAGATCCGGCGGTTCAGTACTTC
TRBJ2-1	TRBV27	-	-	CASSFRSLRVHRADSYNEQFF	TGTGCCAGCAGTTTTCGGTCACTTAGGGTACACAGGGCTGACTCCTACAATGAGCAGTTCTTC
TRBJ2-1	TRBV7-2	few	-	CASSRGTREQFF	TGTGCCAGCAGTCGTGGCACCCGTGAGCAGTTCTTC
TRBJ1-3	TRBV25-1	-	-	CASSAQVSGNTIYF	TGTGCCAGCAGTGCCCAGGTATCCGGAAACACCATATATTTT
TRBJ1-1	TRBV7-3	-	-	CASSPVVNTEAFF	TGTGCCAGCAGTCCAGTCGTGAACACTGAAGCTTTCTTT
TRBJ2-4	TRBV6-1	-	-	CASSDLGGLAKNIQYF	TGTGCCAGCAGTGATCTGGGCGGGCTAGCCAAAAACATTCAGTACTTC
TRBJ1-2	TRBV30	few	TRBD1	CAFVGTGGIYDGYTF	TGTGCCTTCGTCGGGACAGGGGGCATATACGATGGCTACACCTTC
TRBJ2-5	TRBV19	-	TRBD1	CASSTADRQETQYF	TGTGCCAGTAGTACCGCGGACAGGCAAGAGACCCAGTACTTC
TRBJ2-1	TRBV11-3	-	TRBD2	CASSQQTSGRAGNNEQFF	TGTGCCAGCAGCCAGCAGACTAGCGGGAGGGCCGGGAACAATGAGCAGTTCTTC
TRBJ2-5	TRBV29-1	-	-	CSVDGSQETQYF	TGCAGCGTTGATGGCAGCCAAGAGACCCAGTACTTC
TRBJ2-5	TRBV28	-	-	CASSTLAIETQYF	TGTGCCAGCAGCACCCTAGCGATAGAGACCCAGTACTTC
TRBJ2-5	TRBV5-4	few	TRBD1	CASSPDRGLETQYF	TGTGCCAGCAGCCCCGACAGGGGGCTGGAGACCCAGTACTTC
TRBJ2-5	TRBV28	-	TRBD2	CASWGGIETQYF	TGTGCCAGCTGGGGGGGGATCGAGACCCAGTACTTC
TRBJ2-5	TRBV30	-	-	CAWSVSGETQYF	TGTGCCTGGAGTGTATCCGGGGAGACCCAGTACTTC
TRBJ1-5	TRBV7-9	few	-	CASSLSPGGNQPQHF	TGTGCCAGCAGCTTATCCCCAGGTGGCAATCAGCCCCAGCATTTT